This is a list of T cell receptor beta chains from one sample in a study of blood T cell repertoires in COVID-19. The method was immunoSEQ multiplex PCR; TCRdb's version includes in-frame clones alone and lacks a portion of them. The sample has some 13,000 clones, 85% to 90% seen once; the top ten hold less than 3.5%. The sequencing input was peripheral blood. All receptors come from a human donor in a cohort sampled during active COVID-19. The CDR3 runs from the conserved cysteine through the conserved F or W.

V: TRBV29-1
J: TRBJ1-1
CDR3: CSVSKSGGTTEAFF

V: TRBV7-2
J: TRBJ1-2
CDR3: CASSPIGGAAYGYTF

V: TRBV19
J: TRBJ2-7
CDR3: CASSIVQGRIYEQYF

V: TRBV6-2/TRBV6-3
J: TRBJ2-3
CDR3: CASSDFLAARNPDTQYF

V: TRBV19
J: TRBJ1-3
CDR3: CASSSQGSGNTIYF

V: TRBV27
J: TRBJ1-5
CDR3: CASSGQFSNQPQHF

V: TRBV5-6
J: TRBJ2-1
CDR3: CASSLDLWQLAGGNEQFF

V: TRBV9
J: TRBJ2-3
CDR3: CASSVAASGRAGTDTQYF

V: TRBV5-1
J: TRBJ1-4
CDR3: CASSLGSSGQGFEKLFF

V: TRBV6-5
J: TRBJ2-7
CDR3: CASRFLAGPLEQYF

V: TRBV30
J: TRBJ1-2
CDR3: CAWRTGTGVGYTF

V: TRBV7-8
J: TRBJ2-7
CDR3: CASSLVGQPLREQYF

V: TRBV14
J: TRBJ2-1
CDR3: CASSQGAGVYNEQFF

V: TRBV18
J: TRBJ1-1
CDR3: CASSPGDRDEAFF

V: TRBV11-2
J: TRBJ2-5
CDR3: CASSPGLAGGRETQYF

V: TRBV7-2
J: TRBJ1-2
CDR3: CASSLGNGQGDYGYTF

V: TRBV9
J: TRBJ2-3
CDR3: CASSPHGAGGRDTQYF

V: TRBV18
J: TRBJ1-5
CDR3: CASSPLEAALNQPQHF

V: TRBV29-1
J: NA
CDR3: CSVMGGTAPYEQYF

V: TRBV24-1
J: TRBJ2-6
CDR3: CASQGSGANVLTF

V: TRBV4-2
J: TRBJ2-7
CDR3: CASSQEGQGIYEQYF

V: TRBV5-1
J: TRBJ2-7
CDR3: CASSSDLLREQYF

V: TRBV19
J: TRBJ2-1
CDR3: CASSILGTGVYNEQFF

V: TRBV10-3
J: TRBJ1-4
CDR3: CAISPQQPVTEKLFF

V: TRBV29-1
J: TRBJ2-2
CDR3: CSVDGWGPNTGELFF

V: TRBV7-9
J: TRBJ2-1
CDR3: CASSLPVWAGEGNEQFF

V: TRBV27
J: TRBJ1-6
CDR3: CASSLLTGRSNSPLHF

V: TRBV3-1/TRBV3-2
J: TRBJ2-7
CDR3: CASSQGQGSSYEQYF

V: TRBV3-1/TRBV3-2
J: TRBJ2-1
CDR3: CASSLTYNEQFF

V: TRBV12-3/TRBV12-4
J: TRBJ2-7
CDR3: CASSRETLYEQYF

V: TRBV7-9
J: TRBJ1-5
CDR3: CASSLGAEEGPQHF

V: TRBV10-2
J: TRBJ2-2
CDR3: CASSEQGANTGELFF

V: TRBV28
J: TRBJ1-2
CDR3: CASSFKPLANYGYTF

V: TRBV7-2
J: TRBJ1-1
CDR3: CASSLETLGGTEAFF